This passage covers 21 T cell receptor beta chains from one sample sequenced in a study of blood T cell repertoires in COVID-19. The repertoire was sequenced with immunoSEQ multiplex PCR; TCRdb's copy has only in-frame clones and lacks some. The sample holds around 380,000 clones, around 87% seen once. The sample comprised PBMCs or T cells enriched from blood (not recorded which). Source of these receptors: a man aged 25-45 years who had recovered from COVID-19.

The chain joins TRBV27 to TRBJ2-1, with D unresolved. This CDR3 comprises 15 residues. Trimming shortened V by 3 bases and J by 0 bases, and 9 bases separated the two germline ends. Germline assignment: CDR1 MNHEY and CDR2 SMNVEV (reference sequence). CDR3 region: CASSFLPSSYNEQFF. CDR3 bases: TGTGCCAGCAGTTTCCTCCCGAGCTCCTACAATGAGCAGTTCTTC.

V gene TRBV19 combines with J gene TRBJ1-4, with unresolved D. This CDR3 contains 15 residues. Germline CDR1 and CDR2: LNHDA and SQIVND (reference sequence). V lost 11 bases and J lost 5, with 21 bases in between. CDR3 in amino acids: CAAFWAPWVNEKLFF. DNA of the CDR3: TGTGCCGCCTTTTGGGCCCCATGGGTGAATGAAAAACTGTTTTTT. The full variable domain, its missing parts supplied by reference TRBV19 and TRBJ1-4, is DGGITQSPKYLFRKEGQNVTLSCEQNLNHDAMYWYRQDPGQGLRLIYYSQIVNDFQKGDIAEGYSVSREKKESFPLTVTSAQKNPTAFYLCAAFWAPWVNEKLFFGSGTQLSVL.

The CDR3 DNA reads TGTGCCAGTAGTATGCTGACAAATAACGAAGCTTTCTTT. Its protein product is CASSMLTNNEAFF. This sequence joins TRBV19 and TRBJ1-1; D is ambiguous. The CDR3 extends over 13 amino acids. Trimming shortened V by 3 bases and J by 8 bases, and 13 bases separated the two germline ends. CDR1 is LNHDA and CDR2 is SQIVND in the germline V gene (reference sequence).

The chain combines TRBV21-1 with TRBJ1-2; TRBD1 was called by the table and not checked on the DNA. TRBV21-1 is listed as a pseudogene. The CDR3 is 19 amino acids. For the CDR3, the DNA is TGTGCCAGCAGCTCCCAAGAGGGACAGGGGATTCGGGCTAACTATGGCTACACCTTC. This codes for CASSSQEGQGIRANYGYTF.

The rearrangement uses TRBV6-4 and TRBJ2-1; TRBD1 is a possible D gene (5 bases). Looked up from germline, CDR1 is MRHNA and CDR2 is SNTAGT. Between the trimmed V and J ends, which lost 4 bases and 0 bases, there was a span of 10 bases. There are 15 residues in the CDR3. The CDR3 DNA is TGTGCCAGCAGTGCTGACAGAAGCTCCTACAATGAGCAGTTCTTC. The encoded protein is CASSADRSSYNEQFF.

This rearrangement joins TRBV10-3 to TRBJ2-2; D not certain. V shed 0 bases and J shed 6 bases, with 5 bases lying between them. This CDR3 region has 13 residues. The germline CDR1 and CDR2 sequences are ENHRY and SYGVKD. The CDR3 coding sequence is TGTGCCATCAGTGAGTCGACTGCCGGGGAGCTGTTTTTT. It yields the protein CAISESTAGELFF.

This chain connects TRBV19 to TRBJ1-1, with unresolved D. There are 14 residues in the CDR3. In germline, CDR1 is LNHDA, CDR2 SQIVND (reference sequence). V was clipped by 0 bases and J by 2 bases, with 7 bases between them. The CDR3 region is CASSIDNINTEAFF. For the CDR3, the DNA is TGTGCCAGTAGTATAGACAACATAAACACTGAAGCTTTCTTT.

The rearrangement joins TRBV7-9 to TRBJ2-1, with D uncertain. Trimming shortened V by 5 bases and J by 6 bases, and 5 bases separated the two germline ends. The CDR3 length is 11 residues. In germline, CDR1 is SEHNR, CDR2 FQNEAQ (reference sequence). The CDR3 coding sequence is TGTGCCAGCAGCCCATCCAATGAGCAGTTCTTC. This codes for CASSPSNEQFF.

J is TRBJ1-2 and V is TRBV7-9; TRBD1 might be the D (6 bases). V was pared by 6 bases and J by 6 bases, with 11 bases between. Per the germline V gene, CDR1 is SEHNR and CDR2 is FQNEAQ (reference sequence). The CDR3 runs 12 residues. The CDR3 region is CASSSSGDGYTF. The CDR3 DNA sequence: TGTGCCAGCAGTTCGTCAGGGGATGGCTACACCTTC.

CDR3 sequence reads: CASSLAPDRLNYGYTF. The CDR3 DNA reads TGTGCCAGCAGCTTAGCTCCTGACAGGCTTAACTATGGCTACACCTTC. The rearrangement joins TRBV7-9 to TRBJ1-2, with D perhaps matching TRBD1 (6 bases). The ends were cut back, 0 bases at V and 1 base at J, with 12 bases in the middle. The germline CDR1 and CDR2 sequences are SEHNR and FQNEAQ (reference sequence). The CDR3 totals 16 residues.

As DNA, the CDR3 is TGCGCCAGCAGCTTTCGACAGGGGTTATACAATGAGCAGTTCTTC. Translated, it gives CASSFRQGLYNEQFF. This chain uses TRBV5-1 with TRBJ2-1; TRBD1 aligns across 8 bases. The trim removed 2 bases at V and 4 bases at J, leaving 5 bases unmatched. The CDR3 has 15 residues. In germline, CDR1 is SGHRS, CDR2 YFSETQ. Looking up the rest from reference TRBV5-1 and TRBJ2-1 gives the full variable domain: KAGVTQTPRYLIKTRGQQVTLSCSPISGHRSVSWYQQTPGQGLQFLFEYFSETQRNKGNFPGRFSGRQFSNSRSEMNVSTLELGDSALYLCASSFRQGLYNEQFFGPGTRLTVL.

The chain carries TRBV19 and TRBJ1-5; possibly TRBD1 for D (5 bases). Germline values: CDR1 LNHDA, CDR2 SQIVND (reference sequence). V was pared by 5 bases and J by 1 base, with 12 bases between. CDR3 length equals 15 residues. The CDR3 region is CASSGSGLSNQPQHF. Here the CDR3 DNA reads TGTGCCAGTAGTGGGTCAGGGTTAAGCAATCAGCCCCAGCATTTT.

The J gene is TRBJ2-7, the V gene TRBV11-2; D not certain. Deletions cut 4 bases from V and 7 bases from J, with 8 bases between. Germline V gene data show CDR1 as SGHAT and CDR2 as FQNNGV. This CDR3 spans 11 amino acids. DNA of the CDR3: TGTGCCAGCAGCTCAGGTTTGGAGCAGTACTTC. Translated, it gives CASSSGLEQYF.

V gene TRBV7-2 combines with J gene TRBJ1-1; TRBD1 might be the D (6 bases). Looked up from germline, CDR1 is SGHTA and CDR2 is FQGNSA. The CDR3 length is 15 residues. Trimming removed 5 bases from V and 1 base from J, with 14 bases in between. The DNA of the CDR3 is TGTGCCAGCAGCCGGACAGCCCTGGGGAACACTGAAGCTTTCTTT. Protein sequence: CASSRTALGNTEAFF.

The gene calls are TRBV7-2 and TRBJ1-4; D is uncertain. Germline V gene sequence: CDR1 SGHTA, CDR2 FQGNSA. The CDR3 has 17 amino acids. The V end lost 2 bases, the J end lost 5 bases, and 18 bases lay between the germline ends. The CDR3 nucleotides are TGTGCCAGCAGCTTATGGGTGACAACACGTCTAAATGAAAAACTGTTTTTT. Its protein is CASSLWVTTRLNEKLFF.

The rearrangement links TRBV4-3 to TRBJ1-4, with 8 bases matching TRBD1. CDR1 is LGHNA and CDR2 is YSLEER in the germline V gene. There are 15 residues in the CDR3. Germline trimming cut 4 bases from V and 4 bases from J; bases unmatched to any gene: 5. CDR3 sequence reads: CASSLGQGLNEKLFF. As DNA, the CDR3 is TGCGCCAGCAGCCTTGGACAGGGCCTTAATGAAAAACTGTTTTTT.

The V gene is TRBV12-5, the J gene TRBJ2-2; 13 bases map to TRBD2. Germline trimming cut 6 bases from V and 6 bases from J; bases unmatched to any gene: 7. Germline CDR1 LGHNT, CDR2 FRNRAP. The CDR3 sequence is 16 residues long. The CDR3 protein is CASGYGLAGAPGELFF. DNA of the CDR3: TGTGCTAGTGGCTACGGACTAGCGGGGGCCCCCGGGGAGCTGTTTTTT.

This CDR3 reads CASSESFWENYGYTF. The CDR3 DNA follows: TGTGCCAGCAGTGAATCATTTTGGGAGAACTATGGCTACACCTTC. The J gene is TRBJ1-2, the V gene TRBV6-1; the D is unclear. Per the germline V gene, CDR1 is MNHNS and CDR2 is SASEGT. This CDR3 spans 15 amino acids. Trimming shortened V by 2 bases and J by 2 bases, and 12 bases separated the two germline ends.

The J gene is TRBJ1-1, the V gene TRBV5-6; no clear D. The CDR3 has 11 amino acids. Germline CDR1 SGHDT, CDR2 YYEEEE. With 3 bases removed from V and 5 bases from J, the gap between germline ends came to 5 bases. The CDR3 coding sequence is TGTGCCAGCAGCTCCTTTACTGAAGCTTTCTTT. It codes for CASSSFTEAFF.

V is TRBV5-6 and J is TRBJ1-6, with 10 positions matching TRBD1. With 5 bases clipped from V and 7 bases from J, the junction kept 9 bases outside the gene matches. The CDR3 contains 16 residues. Per germline, CDR1 SGHDT and CDR2 YYEEEE. The CDR3 DNA sequence: TGTGCCAGCAGTACCGGGACAGGGGTAGGGAATTCACCCCTCCACTTT. It translates to CASSTGTGVGNSPLHF.

This clone has only one observation. V is TRBV27 and J is TRBJ1-1; D call uncertain. Trimming took 8 bases from V and 1 from J, leaving 14 bases between them. The CDR3 sequence is 14 residues long. The germline CDR1 and CDR2 sequences are MNHEY and SMNVEV (reference sequence). The CDR3 DNA is TGTGCCAGCTTTCCGGGGAAAGGGAACACTGAAGCTTTCTTT. As protein: CASFPGKGNTEAFF.